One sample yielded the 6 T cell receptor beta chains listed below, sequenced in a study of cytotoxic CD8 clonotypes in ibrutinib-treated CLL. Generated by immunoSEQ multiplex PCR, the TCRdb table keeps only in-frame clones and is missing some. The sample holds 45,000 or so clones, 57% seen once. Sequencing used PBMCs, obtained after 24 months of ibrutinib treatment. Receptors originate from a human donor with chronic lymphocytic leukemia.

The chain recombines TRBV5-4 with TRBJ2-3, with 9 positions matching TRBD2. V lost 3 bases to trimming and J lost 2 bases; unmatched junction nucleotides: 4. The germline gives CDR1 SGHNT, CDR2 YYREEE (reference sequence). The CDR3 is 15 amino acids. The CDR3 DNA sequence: TGTGCCAGCAGCTCCCAGCGGGGGGACACAGATACGCAGTATTTT. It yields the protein CASSSQRGDTDTQYF. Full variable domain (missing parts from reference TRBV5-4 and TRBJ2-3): ETGVTQSPTHLIKTRGQQVTLRCSSQSGHNTVSWYQQALGQGPQFIFQYYREEENGRGNFPPRFSGLQFPNYSSELNVNALELDDSALYLCASSSQRGDTDTQYFGPGTRLTVL.

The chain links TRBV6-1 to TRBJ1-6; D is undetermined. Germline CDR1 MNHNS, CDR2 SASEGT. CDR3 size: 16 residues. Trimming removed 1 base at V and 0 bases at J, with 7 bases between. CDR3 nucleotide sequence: TGTGCCAGCAGTGAAGACTCCCGCTCCTATAATTCACCCCTCCACTTT. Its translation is CASSEDSRSYNSPLHF.

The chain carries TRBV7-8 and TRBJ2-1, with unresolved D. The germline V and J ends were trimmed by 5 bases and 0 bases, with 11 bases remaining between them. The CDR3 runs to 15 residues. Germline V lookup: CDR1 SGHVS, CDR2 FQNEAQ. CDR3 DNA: TGTGCCAGCAGCGCCACCCGCATCTCCTACAATGAGCAGTTCTTC. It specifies CASSATRISYNEQFF.

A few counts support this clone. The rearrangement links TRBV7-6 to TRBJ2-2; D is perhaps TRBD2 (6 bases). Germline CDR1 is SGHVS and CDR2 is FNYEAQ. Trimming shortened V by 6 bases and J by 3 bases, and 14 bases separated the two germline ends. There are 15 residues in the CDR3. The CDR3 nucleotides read TGTGCCAGCAGGGAGGAGGGGCCCTACACCGGGGAGCTGTTTTTT. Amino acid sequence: CASREEGPYTGELFF.

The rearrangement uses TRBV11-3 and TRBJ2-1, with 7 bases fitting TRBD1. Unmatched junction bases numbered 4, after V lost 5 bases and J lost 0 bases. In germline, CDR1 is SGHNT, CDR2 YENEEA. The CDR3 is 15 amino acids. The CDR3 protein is CASSPNRGSYNEQFF. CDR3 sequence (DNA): TGTGCCAGCAGCCCTAACAGGGGCTCCTACAATGAGCAGTTCTTC.

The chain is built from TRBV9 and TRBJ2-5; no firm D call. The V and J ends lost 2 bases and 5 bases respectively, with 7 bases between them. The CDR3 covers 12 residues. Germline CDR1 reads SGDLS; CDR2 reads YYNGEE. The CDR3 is CASSVSGETQYF. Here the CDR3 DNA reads TGTGCCAGCAGCGTTTCTGGGGAGACCCAGTACTTC.